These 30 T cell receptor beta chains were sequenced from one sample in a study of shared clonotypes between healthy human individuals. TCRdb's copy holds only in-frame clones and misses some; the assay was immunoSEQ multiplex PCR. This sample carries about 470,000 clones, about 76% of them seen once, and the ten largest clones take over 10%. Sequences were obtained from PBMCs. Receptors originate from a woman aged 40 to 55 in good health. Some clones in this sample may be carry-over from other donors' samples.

CDR3 amino acids: CASSLATGQGDQETQYF. The CDR3 bases are TGTGCCAGCAGTTTGGCCACGGGACAGGGCGACCAAGAGACCCAGTACTTC. The chain uses TRBV28 and TRBJ2-5; 9 bases align to TRBD1. Trimming took 3 bases from V and 0 from J; bases not matched to a gene: 8. Germline CDR1 is MDHEN and CDR2 is SYDVKM. The CDR3 has 17 residues.

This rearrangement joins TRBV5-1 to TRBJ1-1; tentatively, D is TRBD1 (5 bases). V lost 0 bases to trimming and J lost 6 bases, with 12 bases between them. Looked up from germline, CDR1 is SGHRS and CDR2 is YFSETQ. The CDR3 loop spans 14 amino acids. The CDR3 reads CASSLVQGLAEAFF. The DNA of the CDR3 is TGCGCCAGCAGCTTGGTGCAGGGCCTGGCTGAAGCTTTCTTT.

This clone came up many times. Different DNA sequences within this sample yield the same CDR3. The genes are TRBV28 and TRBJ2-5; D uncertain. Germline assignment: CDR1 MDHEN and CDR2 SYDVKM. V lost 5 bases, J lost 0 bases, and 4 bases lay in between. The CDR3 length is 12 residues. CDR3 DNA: TGTGCCAGCAGTGGGTACCAAGAGACCCAGTACTTC. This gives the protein CASSGYQETQYF. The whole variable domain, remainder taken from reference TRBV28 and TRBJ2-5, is DVKVTQSSRYLVKRTGEKVFLECVQDMDHENMFWYRQDPGLGLRLIYFSYDVKMKEKGDIPEGYSVSREKKERFSLILESASTNQTSMYLCASSGYQETQYFGPGTRLLVL.

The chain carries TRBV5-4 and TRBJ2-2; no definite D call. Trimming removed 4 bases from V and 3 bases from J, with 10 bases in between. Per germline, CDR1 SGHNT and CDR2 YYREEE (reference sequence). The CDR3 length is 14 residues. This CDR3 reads CASSPSSHTGELFF. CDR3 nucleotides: TGTGCCAGCAGCCCTTCGAGCCACACCGGGGAGCTGTTTTTT.

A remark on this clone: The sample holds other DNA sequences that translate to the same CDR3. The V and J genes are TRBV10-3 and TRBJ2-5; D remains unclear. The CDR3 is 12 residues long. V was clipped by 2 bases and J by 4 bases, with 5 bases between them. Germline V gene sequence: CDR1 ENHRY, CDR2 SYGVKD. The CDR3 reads CAISEGGETQYF. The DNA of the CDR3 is TGTGCCATCAGTGAGGGCGGAGAGACCCAGTACTTC.

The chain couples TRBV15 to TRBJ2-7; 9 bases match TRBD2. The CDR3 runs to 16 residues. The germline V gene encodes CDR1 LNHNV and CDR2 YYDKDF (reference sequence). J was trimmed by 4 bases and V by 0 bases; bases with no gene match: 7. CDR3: CATSRDKLAGAYEQYF. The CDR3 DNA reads TGTGCCACCAGCAGAGATAAGTTAGCGGGAGCATACGAGCAGTACTTC.

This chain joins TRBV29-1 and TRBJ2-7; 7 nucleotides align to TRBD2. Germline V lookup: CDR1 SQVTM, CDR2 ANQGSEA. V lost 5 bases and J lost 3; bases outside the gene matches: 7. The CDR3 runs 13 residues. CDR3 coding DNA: TGCAGCGTTCGCCGGGAGGATCGCTACGAGCAGTACTTC. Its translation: CSVRREDRYEQYF.

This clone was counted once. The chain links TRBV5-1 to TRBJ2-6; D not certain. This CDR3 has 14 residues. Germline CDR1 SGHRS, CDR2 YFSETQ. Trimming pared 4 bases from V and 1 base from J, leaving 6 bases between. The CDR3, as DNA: TGCGCCAGCAGCGCCGTTTCTGGGGCCAACGTCCTGACTTTC. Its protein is CASSAVSGANVLTF. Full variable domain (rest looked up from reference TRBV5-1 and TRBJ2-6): KAGVTQTPRYLIKTRGQQVTLSCSPISGHRSVSWYQQTPGQGLQFLFEYFSETQRNKGNFPGRFSGRQFSNSRSEMNVSTLELGDSALYLCASSAVSGANVLTFGAGSRLTVL.

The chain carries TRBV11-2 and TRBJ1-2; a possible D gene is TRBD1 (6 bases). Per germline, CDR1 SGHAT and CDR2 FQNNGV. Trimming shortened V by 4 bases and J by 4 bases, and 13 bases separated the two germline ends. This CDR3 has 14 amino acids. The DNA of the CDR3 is TGTGCCAGCAGCTCCAACAGGGCCCCCTATGGCTACACCTTC. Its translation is CASSSNRAPYGYTF.

CDR3 in amino acids: CASSDGPALKAFF. The CDR3 bases are TGTGCCAGCAGTGATGGGCCTGCCCTAAAAGCTTTCTTT. The V and J genes are TRBV2 and TRBJ1-1; D is unclear. Germline loops: CDR1 SNHLY, CDR2 FYNNEI. Trimming shortened V by 3 bases and J by 9 bases, and 14 bases separated the two germline ends. The CDR3 length is 13 residues.

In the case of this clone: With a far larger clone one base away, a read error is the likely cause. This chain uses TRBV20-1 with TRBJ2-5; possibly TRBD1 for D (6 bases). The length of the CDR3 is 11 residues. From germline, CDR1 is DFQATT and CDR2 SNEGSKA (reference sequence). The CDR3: CSGQLGGTQYF. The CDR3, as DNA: TGCAGCGGACAGTTAGGAGGGACCCAGTACTTC.

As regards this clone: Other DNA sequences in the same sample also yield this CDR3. Here the CDR3 reads CASSLSYNEQFF. CDR3 nucleotides: TGTGCCAGCAGCTTATCGTACAATGAGCAGTTCTTC. J is TRBJ2-1 and V is TRBV7-9; D unclear. V was cut by 2 bases and J by 4 bases, with 3 bases left in between. The germline V gene has CDR1 SEHNR and CDR2 FQNEAQ (reference sequence). This CDR3 contains 12 residues. Full variable domain (rest looked up from reference TRBV7-9 and TRBJ2-1): DTGVSQNPRHKITKRGQNVTFRCDPISEHNRLYWYRQTLGQGPEFLTYFQNEAQLEKSRLLSDRFSAERPKGSFSTLEIQRTEQGDSAMYLCASSLSYNEQFFGPGTRLTVL.

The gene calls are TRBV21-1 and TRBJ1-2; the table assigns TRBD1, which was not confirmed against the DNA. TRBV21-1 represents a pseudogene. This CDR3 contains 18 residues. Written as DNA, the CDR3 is TGTGCCAGCAATGGGCCCCCCCGATATGGACAGGGAAAACTAGTCTACACCTTC. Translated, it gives CASNGPPRYGQGKLVYTF.

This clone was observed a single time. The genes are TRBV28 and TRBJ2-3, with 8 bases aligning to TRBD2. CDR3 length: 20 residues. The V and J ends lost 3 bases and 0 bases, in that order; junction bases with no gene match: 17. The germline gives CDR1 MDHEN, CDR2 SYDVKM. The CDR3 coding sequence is TGTGCCAGCAGTTTTCAGGCCGCGGGGGGATATTTTGGGAGCACAGATACGCAGTATTTT. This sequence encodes CASSFQAAGGYFGSTDTQYF.

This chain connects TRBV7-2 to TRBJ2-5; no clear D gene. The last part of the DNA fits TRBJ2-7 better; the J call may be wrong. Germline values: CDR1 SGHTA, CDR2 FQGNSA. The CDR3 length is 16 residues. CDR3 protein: CASSRARPTIPTEQYF. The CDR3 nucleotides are TGTGCCAGCAGCCGGGCAAGGCCGACAATTCCTACCGAGCAGTACTTC.

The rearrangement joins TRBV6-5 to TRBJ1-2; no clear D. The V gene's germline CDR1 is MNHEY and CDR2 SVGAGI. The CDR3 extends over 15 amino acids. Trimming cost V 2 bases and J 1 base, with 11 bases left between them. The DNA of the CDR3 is TGTGCCAGCAGTTACGGTCGAATGGTTAACTATGGCTACACCTTC. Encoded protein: CASSYGRMVNYGYTF.

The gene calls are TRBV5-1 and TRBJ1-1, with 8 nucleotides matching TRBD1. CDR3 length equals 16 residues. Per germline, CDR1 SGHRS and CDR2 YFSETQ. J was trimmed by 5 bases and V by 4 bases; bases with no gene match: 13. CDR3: CASSPGTGVGKTEAFF. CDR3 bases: TGCGCCAGCAGCCCCGGGACAGGCGTTGGCAAGACTGAAGCTTTCTTT.

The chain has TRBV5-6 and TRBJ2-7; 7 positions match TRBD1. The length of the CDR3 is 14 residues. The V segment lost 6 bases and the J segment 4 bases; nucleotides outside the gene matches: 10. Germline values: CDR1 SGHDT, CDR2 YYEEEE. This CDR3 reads CASNQDRERYEQYF. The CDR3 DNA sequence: TGTGCCAGCAACCAAGACAGGGAACGATACGAGCAGTACTTC.

The CDR3 bases are TGTGCCAGCAGCCAATTTAGTAGCGGGAGTACAGATACGCAGTATTTT. Residues: CASSQFSSGSTDTQYF. The chain links TRBV4-2 to TRBJ2-3; TRBD2 matches at 9 bases. The trim removed 2 bases at V and 3 bases at J, leaving 6 bases unmatched. Germline V lookup: CDR1 LGHNA, CDR2 YNFKEQ. The CDR3 sequence is 16 residues long.

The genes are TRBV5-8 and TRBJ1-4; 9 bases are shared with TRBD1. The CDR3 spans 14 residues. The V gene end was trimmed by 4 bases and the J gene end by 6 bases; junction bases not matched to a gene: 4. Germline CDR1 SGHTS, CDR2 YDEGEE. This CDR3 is CASSEDRGDEKLFF. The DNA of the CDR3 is TGTGCCAGCAGCGAGGACAGGGGAGATGAAAAACTGTTTTTT.

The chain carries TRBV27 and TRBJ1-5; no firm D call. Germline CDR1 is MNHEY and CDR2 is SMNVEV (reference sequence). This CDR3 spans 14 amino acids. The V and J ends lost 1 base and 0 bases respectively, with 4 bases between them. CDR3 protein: CASSLWYSNQPQHF. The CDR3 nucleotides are TGTGCCAGCAGTTTATGGTATAGCAATCAGCCCCAGCATTTT.

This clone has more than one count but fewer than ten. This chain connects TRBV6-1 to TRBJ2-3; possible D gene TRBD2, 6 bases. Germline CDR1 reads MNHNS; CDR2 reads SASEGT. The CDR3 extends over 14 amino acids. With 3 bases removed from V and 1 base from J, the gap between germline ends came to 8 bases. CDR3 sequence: CASSDPSGTDTQYF. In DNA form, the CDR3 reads TGTGCCAGCAGTGACCCTAGCGGCACAGATACGCAGTATTTT.

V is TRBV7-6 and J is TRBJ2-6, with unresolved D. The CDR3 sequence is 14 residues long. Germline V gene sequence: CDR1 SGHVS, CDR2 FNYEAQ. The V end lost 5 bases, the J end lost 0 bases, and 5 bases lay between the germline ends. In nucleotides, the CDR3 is TGTGCCAGCAGCGCACCCTCTGGGGCCAACGTCCTGACTTTC. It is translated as CASSAPSGANVLTF.

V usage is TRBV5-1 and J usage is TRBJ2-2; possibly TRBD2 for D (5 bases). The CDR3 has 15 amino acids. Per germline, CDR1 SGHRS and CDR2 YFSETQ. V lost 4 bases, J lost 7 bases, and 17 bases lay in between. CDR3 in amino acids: CASSPDLTRLGELFF. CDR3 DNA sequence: TGCGCCAGCAGCCCGGACTTGACAAGGCTCGGGGAGCTGTTTTTT.

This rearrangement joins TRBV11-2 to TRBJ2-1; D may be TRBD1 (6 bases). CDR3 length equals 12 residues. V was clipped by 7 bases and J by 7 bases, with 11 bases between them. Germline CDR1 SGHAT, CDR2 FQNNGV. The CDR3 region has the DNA TGTGCCAGCACCGACAGGAGGAATGAGCAGTTCTTC. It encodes CASTDRRNEQFF.

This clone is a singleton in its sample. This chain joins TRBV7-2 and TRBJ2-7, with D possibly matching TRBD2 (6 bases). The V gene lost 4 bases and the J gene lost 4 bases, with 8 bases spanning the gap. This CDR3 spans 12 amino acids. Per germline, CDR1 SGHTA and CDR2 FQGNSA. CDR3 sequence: CASSWGGYEQYF. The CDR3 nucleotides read TGTGCCAGCAGCTGGGGAGGTTACGAGCAGTACTTC.

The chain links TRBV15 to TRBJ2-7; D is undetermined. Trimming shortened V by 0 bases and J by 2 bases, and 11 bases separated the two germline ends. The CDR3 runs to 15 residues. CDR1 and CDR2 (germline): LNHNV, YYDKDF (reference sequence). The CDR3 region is CATSRDRGPPYEQYF. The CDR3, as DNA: TGTGCCACCAGCAGAGATCGCGGCCCCCCCTACGAGCAGTACTTC. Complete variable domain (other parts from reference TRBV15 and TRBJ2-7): DAMVIQNPRYQVTQFGKPVTLSCSQTLNHNVMYWYQQKSSQAPKLLFHYYDKDFNNEADTPDNFQSRRPNTSFCFLDIRSPGLGDTAMYLCATSRDRGPPYEQYFGPGTRLTVT.

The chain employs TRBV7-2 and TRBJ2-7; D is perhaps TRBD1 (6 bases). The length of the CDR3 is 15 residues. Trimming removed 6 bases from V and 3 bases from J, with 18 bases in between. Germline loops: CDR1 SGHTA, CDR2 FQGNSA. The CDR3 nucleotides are TGTGCCAGCAGTTACACCGCGGACAGTTTCTACGAGCAGTACTTC. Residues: CASSYTADSFYEQYF. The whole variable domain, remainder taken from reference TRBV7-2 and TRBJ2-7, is GAGVSQSPSNKVTEKGKDVELRCDPISGHTALYWYRQSLGQGLEFLIYFQGNSAPDKSGLPSDRFSAERTGGSVSTLTIQRTQQEDSAVYLCASSYTADSFYEQYFGPGTRLTVT.

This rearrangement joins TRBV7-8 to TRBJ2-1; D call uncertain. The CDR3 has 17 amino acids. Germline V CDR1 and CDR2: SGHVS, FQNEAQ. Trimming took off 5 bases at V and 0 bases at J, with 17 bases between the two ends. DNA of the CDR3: TGTGCCAGCAGCACGGGTTTCGCGGCGAGCTCCTACAATGAGCAGTTCTTC. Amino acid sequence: CASSTGFAASSYNEQFF.

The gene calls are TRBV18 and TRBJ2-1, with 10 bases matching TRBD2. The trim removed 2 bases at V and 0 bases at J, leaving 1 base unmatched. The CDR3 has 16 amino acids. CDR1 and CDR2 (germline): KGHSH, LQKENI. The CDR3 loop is CASSPIAGGSYNEQFF. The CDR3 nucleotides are TGTGCCAGCTCACCAATAGCGGGAGGCTCCTACAATGAGCAGTTCTTC.